The present T cell receptor (beta chain) was sequenced within a study of T-cell reconstitution after alpha-beta-depleted transplantation in children. Findings and caveats of the study: After one year, T-cell counts and TCRbeta diversity mostly came from new T cells.

Preparation of the TCRbeta library involved a method that used unique molecular identifiers. TCRdb re-called the PCR reads with MiXCR, one entry per CDR3 protein. The repertoire holds about 200,000 distinct CDR3 sequences, with 7.5% to 9.5% as singletons. Germline trimming cut 5 bases from V and 4 bases from J; bases unmatched to any gene: 10. This CDR3 is 16 amino acids long. Germline CDR1 SGHDT, CDR2 YYEEEE. The sample holds many counts of this clonotype. Its target is unknown. The chain employs TRBV5-6 and TRBJ2-1; TRBD2 matches at 9 bases. The material sequenced was PBMCs, mostly from graft donor cells, taken 360 days after TCRalphabeta/CD19-depleted stem cell transplant. The source is a male patient between 2 and 15 years old who had a stem cell transplant for acute myeloid leukemia, so the T cells may come from the graft donor. For the CDR3, the DNA is TGTGCCAGCAGTCCGGGGGGTCTAGCGGGGTACAATGAGCAGTTCTTC. It yields the protein CASSPGGLAGYNEQFF.